The present T cell receptor beta chain was sequenced within a study of control samples from healthy donors and cancer patients. V lost 0 bases, J lost 6 bases, and 3 bases stayed unmatched. The CDR3 contains 13 residues. Germline CDR1 reads SGHRS; CDR2 reads YFSETQ. Generated by immunoSEQ multiplex PCR, the TCRdb table keeps only in-frame clones and is missing some. The sample lists about 150,000 clones; nearly 95% were seen once. The chain recombines TRBV5-1 with TRBJ2-7, with TRBD1 identical over 7 bases. This clonotype originated in a man between 45 and 60 years old in good health. Sample: blood. The CDR3 region has the DNA TGCGCCAGCAGCTTGGGACAGGGACCCGAGCAGTACTTC. This encodes CASSLGQGPEQYF.